This TCR beta chain comes out of a study of T cells after yellow fever vaccination. Overall study findings and caveats: Peak timing came faster in the weaker secondary response, day 5 versus 15. The appearance of a small share of clonotypes in both CD4 and CD8 compartments was observed. Booster samples showed a return of most primary-vaccination clones (approximately 95% CD4, approximately 88% CD8).

The V gene end was trimmed by 0 bases and the J gene end by 10 bases; junction bases not matched to a gene: 3. This CDR3 comprises 13 residues. Germline V lookup: CDR1 MNHEY, CDR2 SVGAGI. TCRdb used MiXCR to reprocess the 5' RACE reads, holding one entry per CDR3 protein. The repertoire holds roughly 150,000 distinct CDR3 sequences, roughly 8% seen once, with about 0.73% in the top ten. This clonotype has ten or more counts. The antigen is unknown. V is TRBV6-5 and J is TRBJ2-1; 7 bases match TRBD1. Sequences were derived from CD4+ T cells sorted from PBMCs, sampled 5 days after the yellow fever booster vaccination. The sequence derives from a man in his thirties or forties who received the YFV17D yellow fever vaccine. The DNA of the CDR3 is TGTGCCAGCAGTTACTCGAGGGGGCCCGAGCAGTTCTTC. Its protein is CASSYSRGPEQFF.